This is a list of T cell receptor beta chains from one sample in a study of T cell responses to AZD1222 COVID-19 vaccine. The table came from immunoSEQ multiplex PCR; TCRdb's copy has only in-frame clones and leaves some out. The sample comprises some 140,000 clones, roughly 90% of which are singletons, and more than 5.5% rests with the top ten. Source: peripheral blood, taken on day 0 of AZD1222 vaccination. Source of these receptors: an adult in good health. CDR3s include the opening cysteine and the closing phenylalanine or tryptophan. The D gene is left open where the match is weak. Rows give clone size only sometimes, using once, few, many, or a class for an expanded clone.

cdr3_aa: CASSLAGGGLSTDTQYF
cdr3_nt: TGTGCCAGCAGCTTGGCCGGAGGCGGGCTAAGCACAGATACGCAGTATTTT
j_call: TRBJ2-3
clone_size: once
d_call: .
cdr3_length: 17
v_call: TRBV5-4

cdr3_aa: CASSFWTGPPNTEAFF
cdr3_nt: TGTGCCAGCAGCTTTTGGACCGGGCCGCCGAACACTGAAGCTTTCTTT
j_call: TRBJ1-1
clone_size: few
d_call: .
cdr3_length: 16
v_call: TRBV5-4

cdr3_aa: CASSLRASGGLKNIQYF
cdr3_nt: TGTGCCAGCAGCTTGCGGGCTAGCGGTGGGTTAAAAAACATTCAGTACTTC
j_call: TRBJ2-4
clone_size: .
d_call: TRBD2
cdr3_length: 17
v_call: TRBV5-6

cdr3_aa: CASRFYRGSYEQYF
cdr3_nt: TGTGCCAGCAGGTTCTACAGGGGTAGTTACGAGCAGTACTTC
j_call: TRBJ2-7
clone_size: .
d_call: TRBD1
cdr3_length: 14
v_call: TRBV28

cdr3_aa: CATSAGAYTEAFF
cdr3_nt: TGTGCCACCAGTGCGGGGGCTTACACTGAAGCTTTCTTT
j_call: TRBJ1-1
clone_size: .
d_call: .
cdr3_length: 13
v_call: TRBV24-1

cdr3_aa: CASSLDLGLDGYTF
cdr3_nt: TGTGCCAGCAGCTTAGACCTTGGGCTTGACGGCTACACCTTC
j_call: TRBJ1-2
clone_size: .
d_call: .
cdr3_length: 14
v_call: TRBV5-4

cdr3_aa: CASSGSGPGYEQYF
cdr3_nt: TGTGCCAGCAGTGGGTCGGGGCCCGGGTACGAGCAGTACTTC
j_call: TRBJ2-7
clone_size: .
d_call: .
cdr3_length: 14
v_call: TRBV2

cdr3_aa: CASSRDLFSNQPQHF
cdr3_nt: TGTGCCAGCAGTCGGGACCTCTTCAGCAATCAGCCCCAGCATTTT
j_call: TRBJ1-5
clone_size: .
d_call: .
cdr3_length: 15
v_call: TRBV6-2/TRBV6-3

cdr3_aa: CASSASSEVATDTQYF
cdr3_nt: TGTGCCAGCAGCGCATCTAGCGAGGTGGCCACAGATACGCAGTATTTT
j_call: TRBJ2-3
clone_size: .
d_call: .
cdr3_length: 16
v_call: TRBV9

cdr3_aa: CASSPGQIGNTIYF
cdr3_nt: TGTGCCAGCAGCCCCGGACAGATCGGAAACACCATATATTTT
j_call: TRBJ1-3
clone_size: .
d_call: .
cdr3_length: 14
v_call: TRBV5-6

cdr3_aa: CASSQAPGRETDTQYF
cdr3_nt: TGCGCCAGCAGCCAAGCGCCGGGACGGGAGACAGATACGCAGTATTTT
j_call: TRBJ2-3
clone_size: medium-sized
d_call: .
cdr3_length: 16
v_call: TRBV4-3

cdr3_aa: CASSLTNTEAFF
cdr3_nt: TGTGCCAGCAGCTTGACAAACACTGAAGCTTTCTTT
j_call: TRBJ1-1
clone_size: .
d_call: .
cdr3_length: 12
v_call: TRBV5-4

cdr3_aa: CASSSYIEPKGSYEQYF
cdr3_nt: TGTGCCAGCAGTTCCTACATCGAACCAAAGGGCTCCTACGAGCAGTACTTC
j_call: TRBJ2-7
clone_size: .
d_call: .
cdr3_length: 17
v_call: TRBV27

cdr3_aa: CASSGFLGHQINPQHF
cdr3_nt: TGCGCCAGCAGTGGATTTTTGGGACACCAAATCAATCCCCAGCATTTT
j_call: TRBJ1-5
clone_size: .
d_call: .
cdr3_length: 16
v_call: TRBV10-1

cdr3_aa: CASSSTPVDRELFF
cdr3_nt: TGTGCCAGCAGCTCCACTCCGGTTGACCGGGAGCTGTTTTTT
j_call: TRBJ2-2
clone_size: .
d_call: .
cdr3_length: 14
v_call: TRBV5-4

cdr3_aa: CASSVGEQFF
cdr3_nt: TGTGCCAGCAGCGTGGGTGAGCAGTTCTTC
j_call: TRBJ2-1
clone_size: .
d_call: .
cdr3_length: 10
v_call: TRBV2

cdr3_aa: CASSLRGFLVDEQYF
cdr3_nt: TGCGCCAGCAGCTTAAGGGGATTTTTGGTCGACGAGCAGTACTTC
j_call: TRBJ2-7
clone_size: .
d_call: .
cdr3_length: 15
v_call: TRBV5-1

cdr3_aa: CASSLPDNTGELFF
cdr3_nt: TGTGCCAGCAGCTTGCCTGATAACACCGGGGAGCTGTTTTTT
j_call: TRBJ2-2
clone_size: .
d_call: .
cdr3_length: 14
v_call: TRBV5-5

cdr3_aa: CASSSPWGDADTQYF
cdr3_nt: TGTGCCAGCAGCTCTCCCTGGGGCGACGCCGATACGCAGTATTTT
j_call: TRBJ2-3
clone_size: .
d_call: .
cdr3_length: 15
v_call: TRBV13

cdr3_aa: CASSQDWGAGSYEQYF
cdr3_nt: TGTGCCAGCAGCCAAGACTGGGGTGCGGGAAGCTACGAGCAGTACTTC
j_call: TRBJ2-7
clone_size: .
d_call: .
cdr3_length: 16
v_call: TRBV4-2

cdr3_aa: CASSLIGFVYNEQFF
cdr3_nt: TGTGCCAGCAGCTTAATTGGCTTTGTCTACAATGAGCAGTTCTTC
j_call: TRBJ2-1
clone_size: .
d_call: .
cdr3_length: 15
v_call: TRBV7-8

cdr3_aa: CAWTRQGALNTEAFF
cdr3_nt: TGTGCCTGGACTCGACAGGGGGCACTGAACACTGAAGCTTTCTTT
j_call: TRBJ1-1
clone_size: once
d_call: TRBD1
cdr3_length: 15
v_call: TRBV30

cdr3_aa: CASSQGQGVDTQYF
cdr3_nt: TGCGCCAGCAGCCAAGGTCAAGGGGTAGATACGCAGTATTTT
j_call: TRBJ2-3
clone_size: .
d_call: .
cdr3_length: 14
v_call: TRBV4-3

cdr3_aa: CSAWSTSAFF
cdr3_nt: TGCAGTGCTTGGTCGACTAGCGCGTTCTTC
j_call: TRBJ2-1
clone_size: .
d_call: TRBD2
cdr3_length: 10
v_call: TRBV20-1

cdr3_aa: CASSQDQASYEQYF
cdr3_nt: TGCGCCAGCAGCCAAGATCAGGCTTCATACGAGCAGTACTTC
j_call: TRBJ2-7
clone_size: .
d_call: .
cdr3_length: 14
v_call: TRBV4-3

cdr3_aa: CASSSRTENTEAFF
cdr3_nt: TGCGCCAGCAGCTCCCGGACGGAGAACACTGAAGCTTTCTTT
j_call: TRBJ1-1
clone_size: .
d_call: .
cdr3_length: 14
v_call: TRBV5-1

cdr3_aa: CASSYPNLRQHNQPQHF
cdr3_nt: TGTGCCAGCAGTTACCCTAACCTTCGCCAGCACAATCAGCCCCAGCATTTT
j_call: TRBJ1-5
clone_size: .
d_call: .
cdr3_length: 17
v_call: TRBV6-2/TRBV6-3

cdr3_aa: CASSQGTGQPQHF
cdr3_nt: TGCGCCAGCAGCCAAGGTACAGGACAGCCCCAGCATTTT
j_call: TRBJ1-5
clone_size: .
d_call: .
cdr3_length: 13
v_call: TRBV4-1

cdr3_aa: CASSELAGGYNEQFF
cdr3_nt: TGTGCCAGCAGTGAACTAGCGGGAGGGTACAATGAGCAGTTCTTC
j_call: TRBJ2-1
clone_size: .
d_call: TRBD2
cdr3_length: 15
v_call: TRBV6-1

cdr3_aa: CASSQPSEQFF
cdr3_nt: TGTGCCAGCAGCCAACCCTCTGAGCAGTTCTTC
j_call: TRBJ2-1
clone_size: .
d_call: .
cdr3_length: 11
v_call: TRBV16

cdr3_aa: CASSVDIRDRGTSSYNEQFF
cdr3_nt: TGTGCCAGCAGCGTAGACATACGGGACAGGGGAACAAGCTCCTACAATGAGCAGTTCTTC
j_call: TRBJ2-1
clone_size: .
d_call: TRBD1
cdr3_length: 20
v_call: TRBV9

cdr3_aa: CASSQSSDTQYF
cdr3_nt: TGTGCCAGCAGCCAAAGTTCAGATACGCAGTATTTT
j_call: TRBJ2-3
clone_size: .
d_call: .
cdr3_length: 12
v_call: TRBV6-6

cdr3_aa: CATSRELGSKKPQHF
cdr3_nt: TGTGCCACCAGCAGAGAGCTAGGGAGTAAGAAGCCCCAGCATTTT
j_call: TRBJ1-5
clone_size: .
d_call: .
cdr3_length: 15
v_call: TRBV15

cdr3_aa: CASTGGIRDREPNYGYTF
cdr3_nt: TGTGCCAGCACTGGTGGGATCCGGGACAGAGAACCTAACTATGGCTACACCTTC
j_call: TRBJ1-2
clone_size: .
d_call: TRBD1
cdr3_length: 18
v_call: TRBV28

cdr3_aa: CASSTGQGYEKLFF
cdr3_nt: TGTGCCAGCAGCACCGGACAGGGCTATGAAAAACTGTTTTTT
j_call: TRBJ1-4
clone_size: .
d_call: TRBD1
cdr3_length: 14
v_call: TRBV7-2

cdr3_aa: CASSEWVSPLHF
cdr3_nt: TGTGCCAGCAGTGAATGGGTTTCACCCCTCCACTTT
j_call: TRBJ1-6
clone_size: .
d_call: .
cdr3_length: 12
v_call: TRBV25-1

cdr3_aa: CASSDFTRSSYEQYF
cdr3_nt: TGCGCCAGCAGTGACTTCACCAGGAGCTCCTACGAGCAGTACTTC
j_call: TRBJ2-7
clone_size: .
d_call: .
cdr3_length: 15
v_call: TRBV10-2

cdr3_aa: CASSFSMNSNQPQHF
cdr3_nt: TGTGCCAGCAGTTTTTCCATGAATAGCAATCAGCCCCAGCATTTT
j_call: TRBJ1-5
clone_size: .
d_call: .
cdr3_length: 15
v_call: TRBV27

cdr3_aa: CAWTKGTRGIPLHF
cdr3_nt: TGTGCCTGGACTAAAGGGACAAGAGGCATCCCACTCCACTTT
j_call: TRBJ1-6
clone_size: once
d_call: .
cdr3_length: 14
v_call: TRBV30

cdr3_aa: CASRPIPGQGEFGYTF
cdr3_nt: TGTGCCAGCAGACCCATCCCGGGACAGGGAGAGTTCGGCTACACCTTC
j_call: TRBJ1-2
clone_size: .
d_call: TRBD1
cdr3_length: 16
v_call: TRBV7-9

cdr3_aa: CASSLKDSAGGYTF
cdr3_nt: TGTGCCAGCAGTTTGAAAGACTCAGCCGGTGGCTACACCTTC
j_call: TRBJ1-2
clone_size: .
d_call: .
cdr3_length: 14
v_call: TRBV6-5

cdr3_aa: CASSSLQGPSNQPQHF
cdr3_nt: TGTGCCAGTAGTAGCCTACAGGGGCCTAGCAATCAGCCCCAGCATTTT
j_call: TRBJ1-5
clone_size: .
d_call: TRBD1
cdr3_length: 16
v_call: TRBV19

cdr3_aa: CASRTGKLRPQFF
cdr3_nt: TGTGCCAGCAGGACAGGGAAACTACGACCGCAGTTCTTC
j_call: TRBJ2-1
clone_size: .
d_call: TRBD1
cdr3_length: 13
v_call: TRBV27

cdr3_aa: CASSNTGTGRMNTEAFF
cdr3_nt: TGTGCCAGCAGCAATACCGGGACAGGGCGTATGAACACTGAAGCTTTCTTT
j_call: TRBJ1-1
clone_size: few
d_call: TRBD1
cdr3_length: 17
v_call: TRBV3-1/TRBV3-2